The 13 T cell receptor beta chains presented below share a single source sample, sequenced in a study of beta chain features in type 1 diabetes. As every portion of the isolated RNA was reverse transcribed, the sequencing read expressed TCRB transcripts. The method was immunoSEQ multiplex PCR; TCRdb's version includes in-frame clones alone and lacks a portion of them. The data show around 340,000 clones, around 8% seen once. The sequenced material came from central memory CD4+ T cells from blood. Every receptor here comes from a woman aged 18-29 years in good health.

Many counts were recorded for this clone. The V and J genes are TRBV28 and TRBJ2-6, with D perhaps TRBD2 (5 bases). Trimming left V 7 bases short and J 0 bases short, with 7 bases between. In germline, CDR1 is MDHEN, CDR2 SYDVKM. CDR3 length equals 14 residues. This chain's CDR3 is CASNRDSGANVLTF. The CDR3 bases are TGTGCCAGCAACCGGGACTCTGGGGCCAACGTCCTGACTTTC.

This clone appeared a few times. The chain is built from TRBV28 and TRBJ2-5; the D is unclear. CDR1 and CDR2 from the germline V gene are MDHEN and SYDVKM. The CDR3 is made up of 12 amino acids. With 6 bases removed from V and 0 bases from J, the gap between germline ends came to 5 bases. Written as DNA, the CDR3 is TGTGCCAGCAGCGCCTACCAAGAGACCCAGTACTTC. Its protein product is CASSAYQETQYF.

The V gene is TRBV10-3, the J gene TRBJ2-7; perhaps TRBD2 as D (5 bases). Germline-derived CDR1 and CDR2 are ENHRY and SYGVKD. Trimming cost V 0 bases and J 7 bases, with 13 bases left between them. This CDR3 has 14 amino acids. As DNA, the CDR3 is TGTGCCATCAGTGAGTCGAACGGCGGGCTGGAGCAGTACTTC. Its protein is CAISESNGGLEQYF.

The genes are TRBV6-5 and TRBJ2-7; D remains unclear. Germline-derived CDR1 and CDR2 are MNHEY and SVGAGI. CDR3 length equals 13 residues. V lost 0 bases and J lost 7, with 10 bases in between. The CDR3 sequence: CASSYSARWEQYF. In nucleotides, the CDR3 is TGTGCCAGCAGTTACTCGGCCCGGTGGGAGCAGTACTTC.

There are a few counts of this clone. The chain combines TRBV2 with TRBJ2-5; 11 bases fit TRBD2. The germline V gene has CDR1 SNHLY and CDR2 FYNNEI. This CDR3 region has 16 residues. After removal of 0 bases from V and 5 bases from J, the junction contained 5 bases not matched to a gene. This CDR3 reads CASSEASLAGVETQYF. For the CDR3, the DNA is TGTGCCAGCAGTGAAGCGTCACTAGCGGGAGTGGAGACCCAGTACTTC.

This clone was counted only a few times. The chain recombines TRBV6-1 with TRBJ1-1; possibly TRBD1 for D (5 bases). Germline V gene lookup returns CDR1 MNHNS and CDR2 SASEGT. The V end was cut by 2 bases, the J end by 5 bases, with 12 bases between. The CDR3 contains 14 residues. The CDR3 sequence: CASSERQGRTEAFF. The CDR3 coding sequence is TGTGCCAGCAGTGAAAGGCAGGGAAGGACTGAAGCTTTCTTT.

There are a few counts of this clone. Other DNA sequences in the same sample also yield this CDR3. DNA for the CDR3: TGCGCCAGCAGCCAAGATCGCGCTTACAATGAGCAGTTCTTC. Protein: CASSQDRAYNEQFF. The V gene is TRBV4-3, the J gene TRBJ2-1; D is unclear. The CDR3 totals 14 residues. V lost 0 bases, J lost 4 bases, and 7 bases lay in between. Looked up from germline, CDR1 is LGHNA and CDR2 is YSLEER.

This clone was recorded a few times. J is TRBJ2-1 and V is TRBV4-3; 8 positions match TRBD2. The CDR3 spans 17 residues. Looked up from germline, CDR1 is LGHNA and CDR2 is YSLEER. The trim removed 0 bases at V and 12 bases at J, leaving 16 bases unmatched. CDR3 residues: CASSQEWNGRALNGQFF. CDR3 coding DNA: TGCGCCAGCAGCCAAGAGTGGAACGGGAGGGCCTTGAACGGGCAGTTCTTC.

This clone has only a few counts. The chain's CDR3 is CASSPPGTSVNNEQFF. CDR3 nucleotide sequence: TGTGCCAGCAGCCCACCTGGGACTAGCGTAAACAATGAGCAGTTCTTC. The chain links TRBV7-3 to TRBJ2-1; 10 nucleotides align to TRBD2. The ends lost 5 bases at V and 5 bases at J; junction bases unmatched: 9. Germline lookup yields CDR1 SGHTA and CDR2 FQGTGA. CDR3 length: 16 residues.

Only a few counts were recorded for this clone. J is TRBJ2-7 and V is TRBV11-2, with TRBD2 matching over 10 bases. The CDR3 loop spans 16 amino acids. V gave up 0 bases and J gave up 6 bases; unmatched junction bases: 8. CDR1 and CDR2 (germline): SGHAT, FQNNGV. DNA for the CDR3: TGTGCCAGCAGCTTAGATCGGGCTAGCGGGAGCTCCGAGCAGTACTTC. Protein: CASSLDRASGSSEQYF.

A few counts support this clone. This sequence joins TRBV23-1 and TRBJ2-3; 8 positions agree with TRBD1. TRBV23-1 is filed as an ORF, its function uncertain. The CDR3 loop spans 15 amino acids. The V segment lost 9 bases and the J segment 0 bases; nucleotides outside the gene matches: 8. CDR3 in amino acids: CAREQQGASTDTQYF. Written as DNA, the CDR3 is TGCGCCAGGGAACAGCAGGGGGCCAGCACAGATACGCAGTATTTT.

The rearrangement joins TRBV5-4 to TRBJ2-1; 9 nucleotides line up with TRBD2. Per germline, CDR1 SGHNT and CDR2 YYREEE (reference sequence). J gave up 8 bases and V 0 bases, and 6 bases lay outside the gene matches. The CDR3 is made up of 15 amino acids. CDR3 DNA sequence: TGTGCCAGCAGCTTGGGTAGCGGGAGTTGGGATGAGCAGTTCTTC. Amino acids: CASSLGSGSWDEQFF.

This clone was picked up many times. The chain carries TRBV10-3 and TRBJ1-2; D uncertain. This CDR3 has 14 residues. The ends were cut back, 7 bases at V and 1 base at J, with 13 bases in the middle. From germline, CDR1 is ENHRY and CDR2 SYGVKD. CDR3 loop: CAIMSPTLNYGYTF. CDR3 sequence (DNA): TGTGCCATCATGAGCCCCACTCTTAACTATGGCTACACCTTC.